This passage covers 23 T cell receptor beta chains from one sample sequenced in a study of tissue T cells after allogeneic stem cell transplantation. Specified time point: mouse harvest day 7 after allogeneic transplant. Mouse grafts combined 10^7 T-cell-depleted bone marrow cells with 10^6 splenic CD5+ T cells. Repertoires were generated with immunoSEQ multiplex PCR, while TCRdb's copy carries only in-frame clones and drops some. The data contain about 6,900 clones, 45% to 50% of them singletons. The sample was gut tissue. Source of these receptors: a female BALB/c mouse given C57BL/6 T cells with graft-versus-host disease after an allogeneic hematopoietic cell transplant.

A single count supports this clone. Gene names and germline match the mouse. The missing CDR3 end, 1 residue past where the read stops, is filled in from the germline J gene. This sequence joins TRBV1 and TRBJ1-6; D is unclear. TRBJ1-6 is designated an ORF whose function remains uncertain. The CDR3 has 15 residues. V was clipped by 1 base and J by 0 bases, with 4 bases between them. The V gene's germline CDR1 is NSQYPW and CDR2 LRSPGD (reference sequence). The DNA read from the CDR3 is TGCACCTGCAGTGCAGCAAATTCCTATAATTCGCCCCTCTAC. It is translated as CTCSAANSYNSPLY. The CDR3, in full, reads CTCSAANSYNSPLYF.

Worth noting for this clone: Gene names refer to mouse genes. The read finishes 1 residue shy of the CDR3 end, and the germline J gene is used to complete it. This rearrangement joins TRBV4 to TRBJ2-3; 10 nucleotides align to TRBD1. After removal of 4 bases from V and 4 bases from J, the junction contained 2 bases not matched to a gene. From germline, CDR1 is LGHDT and CDR2 YNNKQL (reference sequence). The CDR3 is made up of 14 amino acids. The CDR3 DNA, read in part, is TGTGCCAGCAGCTCGACAGGGGGCTCAGAAACGCTGTAT. Protein sequence: CASSSTGGSETLY. The whole CDR3 sequence is CASSSTGGSETLYF.

This clone was recorded a few times. These gene names are mouse names. The sequenced fragment ends 1 residue before the CDR3 boundary, so the rest is inferred from the germline J gene. The chain links TRBV26 to TRBJ2-7; D is uncertain. This CDR3 contains 15 residues. The germline CDR1 and CDR2 sequences are KGHPV and FQNQEV (reference sequence). Trimming shortened V by 0 bases and J by 0 bases, and 9 bases separated the two germline ends. The sequenced CDR3 bases are TGTGCCAGCAGTCTGTCGACCAGGAGCTCCTATGAACAGTAC. It yields the protein CASSLSTRSSYEQY. The complete CDR3 reads CASSLSTRSSYEQYF.

This clone was seen only a few times. Gene names denote mouse genes. The CDR3 extends 1 residue past the end of the read, so its final part is completed from the germline J gene. This rearrangement joins TRBV20 to TRBJ2-7; tentatively, D is TRBD2 (6 bases). Looked up from germline, CDR1 is GFQATS and CDR2 is STVNSAI. The CDR3 sequence is 12 residues long. Deletions cut 3 bases from V and 7 bases from J, with 13 bases between. CDR3 amino acids: CGARPQGLEQYF. Partial CDR3 DNA: TGTGGTGCTAGACCCCAGGGACTCGAACAGTAC.

Regarding this clone: The genes are named according to mouse. The read comes to an end 1 residue before the CDR3 does, leaving the germline J gene to fill in the end. Within the sample, other DNA sequences also encode this same CDR3. The chain has TRBV26 and TRBJ1-5; 7 bases line up with TRBD1. The CDR3 has 15 residues. V was clipped by 4 bases and J by 0 bases; unmatched bases: 3. CDR1 and CDR2 (germline): KGHPV, FQNQEV (reference sequence). Incomplete CDR3 DNA: TGTGCCAGCAGTCAACAGGGGAATAACAACCAGGCTCCGCTT. Protein: CASSQQGNNNQAPL. The entire CDR3 reads CASSQQGNNNQAPLF.

This clone was found a few times. Here the gene names and germline are mouse. The CDR3 goes on 1 residue after the read ends, and that part is filled in from the germline J gene. J is TRBJ1-3 and V is TRBV26, with D perhaps TRBD1 (6 bases). The CDR3 has 15 amino acids. Germline CDR1 is KGHPV and CDR2 is FQNQEV (reference sequence). V was shortened by 4 bases and J by 0 bases, with 10 bases between the two germline ends. This chain's CDR3 is CASSRGTISGNTLYF. The sequenced part of the CDR3 DNA is TGTGCCAGCAGTCGAGGGACAATTTCTGGAAATACGCTCTAT.

Turning to this clone: Genes and germline are mouse. Coverage ceases 1 residue before the CDR3 finishes, and the germline J gene fills in the end. V is TRBV3 and J is TRBJ1-1, with D hard to call. The CDR3 is made up of 14 amino acids. V lost 1 base to trimming and J lost 4 bases, with 10 bases between them. In germline, CDR1 is SNHLY, CDR2 FYNGKV (reference sequence). The sequenced part of the CDR3 DNA is TGTGCCAGCAGCTTAGGGGCAGCGATCACAGAAGTCTTC. Its translation is CASSLGAAITEVF. The full CDR3 sequence reads CASSLGAAITEVFF.

As regards this clone: All gene names here are mouse names. The sequenced fragment ends 1 residue before the CDR3 boundary, so the rest is inferred from the germline J gene. The rearrangement joins TRBV26 to TRBJ1-4; 11 nucleotides line up with TRBD1. V gave up 0 bases and J gave up 7 bases; unmatched junction bases: 4. This CDR3 is 16 amino acids long. Germline V gives CDR1 KGHPV, CDR2 FQNQEV (reference sequence). The sequenced CDR3 bases are TGTGCCAGCAGTCTGTCCGGGACAGGGGGTTCCGAAAGATTATTT. Residues: CASSLSGTGGSERLF. The whole CDR3 reads CASSLSGTGGSERLFF. The full variable domain, in which reference TRBV26 and TRBJ1-4 provide the parts outside the CDR3, is NSKVIQTPRYLVKGQGQKAKMRCIPEKGHPVVFWYQQNKNNEFKFLINFQNQEVLQQIDMTEKRFSAECPSNSPCSLEIQSSEAGDSALYLCASSLSGTGGSERLFFGHGTKLSVL.

Note on this clone: Each gene name is a mouse one. The observed sequence ends 1 residue before the CDR3 terminus, with the missing tail filled in from the germline J gene. The V and J genes are TRBV26 and TRBJ2-2, with 9 positions matching TRBD1. CDR1 is KGHPV, CDR2 FQNQEV, per germline (reference sequence). This CDR3 is built from 15 residues. The J segment lost 3 bases and the V segment lost 4 bases, leaving 3 bases of the junction unmatched. The CDR3 protein is CASSRDRGDTGQLYF. CDR3 DNA (partial): TGTGCCAGCAGTCGTGACAGGGGGGACACCGGGCAGCTCTAC.

For this clone: Mouse names are used for the genes. The read ends 1 residue before the CDR3 terminus; that terminus is restored from the germline J gene. V and J are TRBV26 and TRBJ2-5, with D perhaps matching TRBD1 (6 bases). The CDR3 is made up of 13 amino acids. Trimming stripped 3 bases from V and 2 bases from J, with 6 bases between. Germline CDR1 KGHPV, CDR2 FQNQEV (reference sequence). The covered CDR3 bases are TGTGCCAGCAGTCTACAGGGCCAAGACACCCAGTAC. This encodes CASSLQGQDTQY. The complete CDR3 protein is CASSLQGQDTQYF.

As to this clone: The gene names given are mouse names. The read ends 1 residue early relative to the CDR3; the germline J gene fills the gap. The chain carries TRBV16 and TRBJ2-5; 13 bases are a match to TRBD2. Germline trimming cut 6 bases from V and 5 bases from J; bases unmatched to any gene: 2. Germline V gene data show CDR1 as SGHSA and CDR2 as FRNQAP. This CDR3 contains 14 residues. Partial CDR3 DNA: TGTGCAAGCAGTCGGACTGGGGGGGCAGACACCCAGTAC. Translating it yields CASSRTGGADTQY. The CDR3, in full, reads CASSRTGGADTQYF. Drawing the rest from reference TRBV16 and TRBJ2-5, the complete variable domain is NAGVIQTPRHKVTGKGQEATLWCEPISGHSAVFWYRQTIVQGLEFLTYFRNQAPIDDSGMPKERFSAQMPNQSHSTLKIQSTQPQDSAVYLCASSRTGGADTQYFGPGTRLLVL.

This clone turned up a few times. Any gene name here is a mouse gene name. The read terminates 1 residue before the CDR3 end, so the remaining end is supplied by the germline J gene. This chain joins TRBV26 and TRBJ1-3, with D unresolved. Trimming pared 4 bases from V and 2 bases from J, leaving 6 bases between. CDR3 length: 13 residues. Germline loops: CDR1 KGHPV, CDR2 FQNQEV (reference sequence). CDR3 in amino acids: CASSPHPGNTLYF. The part of the CDR3 DNA that was read is TGTGCCAGCAGTCCCCACCCTGGAAATACGCTCTAT.

Only a few counts were recorded for this clone. Germline and genes here are mouse. The read halts 1 residue ahead of the CDR3 end, with the missing end drawn from the germline J gene. The genes are TRBV4 and TRBJ2-5, with 9 bases that match TRBD2. The CDR3 runs 15 residues. Germline V gene data show CDR1 as LGHDT and CDR2 as YNNKQL (reference sequence). With V trimmed by 3 bases and J by 2 bases, 3 bases remained unmatched. CDR3 region: CASSYGGASQDTQYF. The part of the CDR3 DNA that was read is TGTGCCAGCAGCTATGGGGGGGCGAGCCAAGACACCCAGTAC.

About this clone itself: The gene names given are mouse names. The missing CDR3 end, 1 residue past where the read stops, is filled in from the germline J gene. The chain is built from TRBV3 and TRBJ1-4; maybe TRBD1 (6 bases). The CDR3 totals 15 residues. V was cut by 5 bases and J by 3 bases, with 13 bases left in between. The germline V gene encodes CDR1 SNHLY and CDR2 FYNGKV (reference sequence). The covered CDR3 bases are TGTGCCAGCAGCCCTCTGGGGGCGCCCAACGAAAGATTATTT. This encodes CASSPLGAPNERLF. The CDR3 as a whole reads CASSPLGAPNERLFF.

As for this clone: Gene names denote mouse genes. The CDR3 is cut off 1 residue early in the read; its end comes from the germline J gene. The chain is built from TRBV3 and TRBJ1-4, with TRBD1 matching 9 bases. The length of the CDR3 is 15 residues. Germline V gene data show CDR1 as SNHLY and CDR2 as FYNGKV (reference sequence). V was pared by 3 bases and J by 3 bases, with 2 bases of the junction left unmatched. CDR3 sequence: CASSLTGGTNERLFF. The covered CDR3 bases are TGTGCCAGCAGCTTGACAGGGGGAACCAACGAAAGATTATTT.

This clone has only a few counts. The genes are named according to mouse. Read coverage stops 1 residue before the CDR3 terminus; the germline J gene supplies the remainder. This chain uses TRBV26 with TRBJ1-1; TRBD1 agrees at 11 bases. CDR3 length equals 15 residues. The germline gives CDR1 KGHPV, CDR2 FQNQEV (reference sequence). V trimming: 4 bases; J trimming: 1 base; junction bases outside the gene matches: 2. CDR3 amino acids: CASSRDRGGNTEVFF. The sequenced CDR3 bases are TGTGCCAGCAGTCGGGACAGGGGGGGGAACACAGAAGTCTTC.

As concerns this clone: Gene names and germline refer to mouse. Read coverage stops 1 residue before the CDR3 terminus; the germline J gene supplies the remainder. The genes are TRBV26 and TRBJ1-6; D is uncertain. TRBJ1-6 is sorted into the ORF group, with uncertain function. Germline loops: CDR1 KGHPV, CDR2 FQNQEV (reference sequence). This CDR3 contains 12 residues. Trimming pared 8 bases from V and 0 bases from J, leaving 2 bases between. The part of the CDR3 DNA that was read is TGTGCCAGCGGTTCCTATAATTCGCCCCTCTAC. This translates into CASGSYNSPLY. The CDR3, in full, reads CASGSYNSPLYF.

About this clone: Gene names denote mouse genes. The read ends 1 residue shy of where the CDR3 ends; the end is completed using the germline J gene. This chain connects TRBV26 to TRBJ2-5, with a weak D call TRBD2 (6 bases). Germline V CDR1 and CDR2: KGHPV, FQNQEV (reference sequence). This CDR3 region has 12 residues. V lost 5 bases and J lost 3, with 6 bases in between. CDR3 region: CASSGGQDTQYF. The DNA read from the CDR3 is TGTGCCAGCAGTGGGGGGCAAGACACCCAGTAC. Together with reference TRBV26 and TRBJ2-5, the CDR3 gives the full variable domain: NSKVIQTPRYLVKGQGQKAKMRCIPEKGHPVVFWYQQNKNNEFKFLINFQNQEVLQQIDMTEKRFSAECPSNSPCSLEIQSSEAGDSALYLCASSGGQDTQYFGPGTRLLVL.

A remark on this clone: Gene names and germline refer to mouse. Read sequence stops 1 residue before the CDR3 end, and the germline J gene provides the missing end. This chain links TRBV15 with TRBJ1-1; 9 bases match TRBD1. This CDR3 has 14 residues. Germline lookup yields CDR1 SGHND and CDR2 FRSKSL. Trimming at V came to 5 bases and at J to 1 base, leaving 2 bases not matched to a gene. The sequenced CDR3 bases are TGTGCCAGCAGTACGGGACAGGGGAACACAGAAGTCTTC. This gives the protein CASSTGQGNTEVF. The complete CDR3 sequence is CASSTGQGNTEVFF.

Turning to this clone: Genes here carry mouse names. The sequence runs out 1 residue before the end of the CDR3; the remainder is reconstructed from the germline J gene. V usage is TRBV16 and J usage is TRBJ2-3; tentatively, D is TRBD1 (6 bases). The germline V and J ends were trimmed by 5 bases and 0 bases, with 12 bases remaining between them. CDR1 and CDR2 from the germline V gene are SGHSA and FRNQAP. The CDR3 contains 15 residues. This chain's CDR3 is CASSPGHLSAETLYF. CDR3 DNA, as far as it was read: TGTGCAAGCAGCCCGGGACACCTTAGTGCAGAAACGCTGTAT.

A note on this clone: The gene names given are mouse names. The sequenced CDR3 bases are TGCTCCAGCAGTCAAAACCCTCGGACAGCTTATAATTCGCCCCTCTAC. Amino acids: CSSSQNPRTAYNSPLY. The CDR3, in full, reads CSSSQNPRTAYNSPLYF. J is TRBJ1-6 and V is TRBV23; the table's D gene call, TRBD1, was not cross checked with the DNA. The read ends 1 residue shy of where the CDR3 ends; the end is completed using the germline J gene. TRBJ1-6 counts as an open reading frame of uncertain function. The CDR3 loop spans 17 amino acids. Per the germline V gene, CDR1 is KGHTA and CDR2 is FQNQQP.

Note on this clone: The listed genes are named as in mouse. The DNA ends 1 residue before the CDR3 does, and the rest of the CDR3 is filled in from the germline J gene. The rearrangement joins TRBV29 to TRBJ2-4; D may match TRBD1 or TRBD2 (5 bases each). The CDR3 is 13 amino acids. Germline-derived CDR1 and CDR2 are MSHET and SYDVDS. Trimming removed 4 bases from V and 0 bases from J, with 5 bases in between. CDR3 DNA (partial): TGTGCTAGCAGTTGGGGGAGTCAAAACACCTTGTAC. Its translation: CASSWGSQNTLY. The whole CDR3 sequence reads CASSWGSQNTLYF.

Worth noting for this clone: The genes are named according to mouse. The CDR3 end is not reached by the read, which stops 1 residue before it; the germline J gene fills it in. The rearrangement uses TRBV23 and TRBJ1-6; the table's D gene call, TRBD1, was not cross checked with the DNA. TRBJ1-6 is an ORF for which the function is uncertain. Germline CDR1 is KGHTA and CDR2 is FQNQQP. The CDR3 extends over 16 amino acids. The DNA read from the CDR3 is TGCTCCAGCAGTCACTCACAGGGGGCAGGGAATTCGCCCCTCTAC. Amino acid sequence: CSSSHSQGAGNSPLY. The entire CDR3 is CSSSHSQGAGNSPLYF.